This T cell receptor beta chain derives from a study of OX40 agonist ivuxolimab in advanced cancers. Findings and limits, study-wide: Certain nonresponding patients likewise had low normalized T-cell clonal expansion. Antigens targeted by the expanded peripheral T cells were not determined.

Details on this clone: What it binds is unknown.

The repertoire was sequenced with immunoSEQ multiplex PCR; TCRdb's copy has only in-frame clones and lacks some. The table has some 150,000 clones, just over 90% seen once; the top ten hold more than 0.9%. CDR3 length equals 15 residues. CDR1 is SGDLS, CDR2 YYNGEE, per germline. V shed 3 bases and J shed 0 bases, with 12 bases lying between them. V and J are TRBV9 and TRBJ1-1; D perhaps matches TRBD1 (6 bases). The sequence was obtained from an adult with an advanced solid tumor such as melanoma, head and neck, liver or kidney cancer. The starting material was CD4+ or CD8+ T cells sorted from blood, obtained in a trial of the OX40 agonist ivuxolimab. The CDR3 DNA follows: TGTGCCAGCAGCGAACAGGGACTGATGAACACTGAAGCTTTCTTT. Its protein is CASSEQGLMNTEAFF.